This T cell receptor beta chain was recovered during a study of regulatory T cells in long-lasting Graves disease. Through Arm-PCR of CDR3 regions and iRepertoire HTBI primers, TCR beta libraries were built. A single record per CDR3 protein comes from TCRdb applying MiXCR to the multiplex PCR reads. Among about 530,000 distinct CDR3 sequences listed, more than 15% were seen once. Time point denoted: newly diagnosed GD, antithyroid drugs for less than 3 months. Making the TCR library involved RNA that had been extracted from PBMCs. Comment on this clonotype: Its target is unknown.

Study outcomes and limitations: For persistent Graves' patients, TCR diversity was lower than for newly diagnosed ones. Persistent disease showed a preference for TRBV28, TRBJ1-2 and TRBJ2-5.

Germline CDR1 reads LGHDT; CDR2 reads YNNKEL (reference sequence). This CDR3 spans 13 amino acids. Trimming removed 3 bases at V and 5 bases at J, with 10 bases between. These data also featured in a second study, about T cells in Graves' hyperthyroidism and ophthalmopathy. This second study notes: First-round RT-PCR of the TCR CDR3 relied on the HTBI primer set.

Material: peripheral blood mononuclear cells (PBMCs), obtained at new diagnosis, from a patient treated with antithyroid drugs. This sequence originates from a woman aged 35-65 years with Graves disease. V is TRBV3-1 and J is TRBJ2-5, with D unresolved. The CDR3 region has the DNA TGTGCCAGCAGCCAGGGCCTGTGGGAGACCCAGTACTTC. This gives the protein CASSQGLWETQYF.